This record looks at one TCR beta chain sequence and its context. The antigen is undetermined. Primers: 60 Vbeta forward and 13 Jbeta reverse. Repertoires were generated with immunoSEQ multiplex PCR, while TCRdb's copy carries only in-frame clones and drops some. Among 110,000 or so clones listed, 77% were seen once. This sample was taken from a study of cytomegalovirus exposure and HLA in healthy donors. Between the trimmed V and J ends, which lost 4 bases and 1 base, there was a span of 11 bases. The CDR3 spans 14 residues. Germline V gene data show CDR1 as MNHEY and CDR2 as SVGAGI. General study results and limits: A cluster of highly shared sequence variants was likely a sequencing artifact.

The chain carries TRBV6-5 and TRBJ2-7; a weak D match, TRBD2 (5 bases). The origin of this receptor is a man aged 18 to 29 in good health and CMV-seropositive. Sequences were obtained from PBMCs. CDR3 coding DNA: TGTGCCAGCAGTTCAACCGGGAAATCCTACGAGCAGTACTTC. Its protein is CASSSTGKSYEQYF.